These 24 T cell receptor beta chains were sequenced from one sample in a study of T-cell reconstitution after alpha-beta-depleted transplantation in children. TCRbeta library preparation incorporated unique molecular identifiers. Via MiXCR, TCRdb re-called the PCR reads, giving one row per CDR3 protein. The sample has hundreds of thousands of distinct CDR3 sequences, 15% to 20% seen once. Sequencing used PBMCs, mostly from graft donor cells, obtained 360 days after TCRalphabeta/CD19-depleted stem cell transplant. The receptors come from a boy under three years old who had a stem cell transplant for Wiskott-Aldrich syndrome, so the T cells may come from the graft donor.

This chain uses TRBV12-3 or TRBV12-4 with TRBJ2-1, with 8 bases that match TRBD1. CDR3 length: 15 residues. After removal of 4 bases from V and 5 bases from J, the junction contained 7 bases not matched to a gene. In nucleotides, the CDR3 is TGTGCCAGCAGTTCGCGACAGGGGAGCCACAATGAGCAGTTCTTC. Its translation: CASSSRQGSHNEQFF.

V usage is TRBV5-6 and J usage is TRBJ2-5; unclear D gene. Between the trimmed V and J ends, which lost 2 bases and 3 bases, there was a span of 8 bases. The germline V gene has CDR1 SGHDT and CDR2 YYEEEE. The CDR3 totals 13 residues. In DNA form, the CDR3 reads TGTGCCAGCAGCTTTGGTCCGGAAGAGACCCAGTACTTC. Residues: CASSFGPEETQYF.

The J gene is TRBJ1-2, the V gene TRBV29-1; 7 nucleotides agree with TRBD1. The germline CDR1 and CDR2 sequences are SQVTM and ANQGSEA. Trimming at V came to 5 bases and at J to 4 bases, leaving 25 bases not matched to a gene. The CDR3 has 19 residues. CDR3 nucleotides: TGCAGCGTTAGGAGGGGCATTATGTACAGGGGCCCCGAGCCCTATGGCTACACCTTC. Its protein product is CSVRRGIMYRGPEPYGYTF.

In its sample, this clonotype was seen a few times. V is TRBV28 and J is TRBJ2-3; 7 bases match TRBD2. Germline V lookup: CDR1 MDHEN, CDR2 SYDVKM. V lost 3 bases and J lost 2; bases outside the gene matches: 2. The CDR3 has 14 amino acids. CDR3 DNA: TGTGCCAGCAGTTTCGGGGGGTTCACAGATACGCAGTATTTT. It codes for CASSFGGFTDTQYF.

This clonotype was detected a few times. V and J are TRBV7-2 and TRBJ2-2, with 7 bases matching TRBD2. The CDR3 spans 15 residues. Germline V gene lookup returns CDR1 SGHTA and CDR2 FQGNSA. J gave up 6 bases and V 0 bases, and 4 bases lay outside the gene matches. This CDR3 reads CASSLAGREAGELFF. CDR3 coding DNA: TGTGCCAGCAGCTTAGCGGGACGGGAGGCCGGGGAGCTGTTTTTT.

This clonotype was seen a few times. The chain is built from TRBV2 and TRBJ2-5; perhaps TRBD2 as D (5 bases). The CDR3 spans 11 residues. The germline gives CDR1 SNHLY, CDR2 FYNNEI. Trimming left V 8 bases short and J 5 bases short, with 9 bases between. CDR3: CASAGEETQYF. The DNA for the CDR3 is TGTGCCAGCGCCGGGGAGGAGACCCAGTACTTC.

This clonotype was counted a few times. This sequence joins TRBV29-1 and TRBJ1-1; unclear D gene. V lost 5 bases to trimming and J lost 0 bases, with 16 bases between them. In germline, CDR1 is SQVTM, CDR2 ANQGSEA. This CDR3 is built from 15 residues. The CDR3 here is CSVLVSAALNTEAFF. CDR3 nucleotides: TGCAGCGTTCTTGTTTCGGCAGCCCTGAACACTGAAGCTTTCTTT.

Only one count was recorded for this clonotype. The V and J genes are TRBV3-1 and TRBJ2-3; D is unresolved. CDR3 size: 17 residues. V was shortened by 6 bases and J by 2 bases, with 21 bases between the two germline ends. Germline CDR1 LGHDT, CDR2 YNNKEL (reference sequence). The CDR3 is CASSSERLDGITDTQYF. For the CDR3, the DNA is TGTGCCAGCAGTTCCGAACGCCTAGATGGAATCACAGATACGCAGTATTTT.

This clonotype turned up a few times. This rearrangement joins TRBV12-3 or TRBV12-4 to TRBJ2-5; D uncertain. The CDR3 is 13 residues long. Trimming removed 3 bases from V and 3 bases from J, with 8 bases in between. The CDR3 coding sequence is TGTGCCAGCAGTTTCGGCTCTAAAGAGACCCAGTACTTC. Protein sequence: CASSFGSKETQYF.

This chain joins TRBV2 and TRBJ2-5, with D possibly being TRBD2 (6 bases). The germline gives CDR1 SNHLY, CDR2 FYNNEI. CDR3 length: 13 amino acids. Trimming took 10 bases from V and 5 from J, leaving 17 bases between them. CDR3 protein: CAIAVGGRETQYF. Here the CDR3 DNA reads TGTGCCATAGCAGTGGGGGGTCGGGAGACCCAGTACTTC.

The chain carries TRBV20-1 and TRBJ2-1, with 12 bases identical to TRBD2. CDR1 and CDR2 from the germline V gene are DFQATT and SNEGSKA (reference sequence). J was trimmed by 7 bases and V by 6 bases; bases with no gene match: 10. This CDR3 region has 15 residues. CDR3 sequence (DNA): TGCAGTGCCCAAACCAGGACTAGCGGGGCGAATGAGCAGTTCTTC. It specifies CSAQTRTSGANEQFF.

V gene TRBV3-1 combines with J gene TRBJ2-3; tentative D call: TRBD2 (6 bases). The germline CDR1 and CDR2 sequences are LGHDT and YNNKEL (reference sequence). The CDR3 sequence is 16 residues long. The ends were cut back, 5 bases at V and 2 bases at J, with 17 bases in the middle. The CDR3 nucleotides read TGTGCCAGCAGCTCGGGGGTCTATTCCCCCACAGATACGCAGTATTTT. As protein: CASSSGVYSPTDTQYF.

The V gene is TRBV11-2, the J gene TRBJ2-1; D is unresolved. V lost 1 base to trimming and J lost 15 bases, with 10 bases between them. In germline, CDR1 is SGHAT, CDR2 FQNNGV. The CDR3 loop spans 11 amino acids. In DNA form, the CDR3 reads TGTGCCAGCAGCTTAGTGGAGAGCAGGTTCTTC. This encodes CASSLVESRFF.

This clonotype appeared a few times. The rearrangement uses TRBV2 and TRBJ2-7, with TRBD1 identical over 10 bases. The CDR3 has 12 amino acids. Germline-derived CDR1 and CDR2 are SNHLY and FYNNEI. J gave up 4 bases and V 10 bases, and 4 bases lay outside the gene matches. The CDR3 loop reads CATRDRGYEQYF. CDR3 DNA sequence: TGTGCCACCCGGGACAGGGGTTACGAGCAGTACTTC.

In this sample, this clonotype turned up a few times. The chain joins TRBV28 to TRBJ2-7, with D possibly TRBD1 on 6 matching bases. Germline CDR1 and CDR2: MDHEN and SYDVKM. This CDR3 comprises 14 residues. Between the trimmed V and J ends, which lost 5 bases and 7 bases, there was a span of 18 bases. The CDR3 nucleotides read TGTGCCAGCAGTCAACCGGACAGTTTTTGGGAGCAGTACTTC. Its translation is CASSQPDSFWEQYF.

This clonotype was seen more than once but under ten times. The J gene is TRBJ2-5, the V gene TRBV15; unclear D gene. The CDR3 sequence is 16 residues long. Germline V CDR1 and CDR2: LNHNV, YYDKDF (reference sequence). The V and J ends lost 1 base and 2 bases respectively, with 14 bases between them. DNA for the CDR3: TGTGCCACCAGCAGAGTAGGTTGGGGTTATCAAGAGACCCAGTACTTC. Its translation: CATSRVGWGYQETQYF.

This sequence joins TRBV12-3 or TRBV12-4 and TRBJ1-2; possibly TRBD1 for D (5 bases). V lost 2 bases, J lost 7 bases, and 11 bases lay in between. This CDR3 has 13 amino acids. The CDR3 here is CASSLWGSLGYTF. CDR3 in DNA: TGTGCCAGCAGTTTATGGGGGTCCCTTGGCTACACCTTC.

This clonotype has just a few counts. The chain links TRBV20-1 to TRBJ2-7; the D gene is possibly TRBD2 (6 bases). Trimming pared 1 base from V and 6 bases from J, leaving 13 bases between. The CDR3 is made up of 13 amino acids. Germline V gene data show CDR1 as DFQATT and CDR2 as SNEGSKA (reference sequence). The CDR3 DNA follows: TGCAGTGCTAGAGGACCGGGACTTGGCGAGCAGTACTTC. The encoded protein is CSARGPGLGEQYF.

This chain connects TRBV24-1 to TRBJ2-1; 7 bases agree with TRBD2. With V trimmed by 2 bases and J by 9 bases, 6 bases remained unmatched. The CDR3 spans 14 residues. Germline CDR1 and CDR2: KGHDR and SFDVKD. DNA for the CDR3: TGTGCCACCAGTGATTCTCCCTTAGCGGGTGAGCAGTTCTTC. Amino acid sequence: CATSDSPLAGEQFF.

Many counts were recorded for this clonotype. The CDR3 coding sequence is TGTGCCAGCAGCCGTAGGGGGGGGACAAGCTCCTACAATGAGCAGTTCTTC. Protein sequence: CASSRRGGTSSYNEQFF. V and J are TRBV7-2 and TRBJ2-1, with D possibly TRBD2 on 7 matching bases. CDR1 is SGHTA, CDR2 FQGNSA, per germline. V dropped 5 bases and J dropped 0 bases, with 17 bases sitting between them. The CDR3 length is 17 residues.

The rearrangement uses TRBV6-2 or TRBV6-3 and TRBJ2-1, with D possibly matching TRBD2 (6 bases). The germline CDR1 and CDR2 sequences are MNHEY and SVGEGT. The CDR3 runs to 15 residues. V lost 7 bases, J lost 0 bases, and 13 bases lay in between. CDR3 DNA sequence: TGTGCCAGCACTATAGCGGTCAGCTCCTACAATGAGCAGTTCTTC. Translation: CASTIAVSSYNEQFF.

This chain connects TRBV20-1 to TRBJ2-7; D remains ambiguous. V lost 5 bases to trimming and J lost 5 bases, with 10 bases between them. The CDR3 runs 11 residues. The germline V gene encodes CDR1 DFQATT and CDR2 SNEGSKA (reference sequence). In DNA form, the CDR3 reads TGCAGTGCTCGCGCCACCCACGAGCAGTACTTC. Translation gives CSARATHEQYF.

The chain links TRBV5-1 to TRBJ1-1; no definite D call. This CDR3 spans 13 amino acids. Germline V gene lookup returns CDR1 SGHRS and CDR2 YFSETQ. V was clipped by 0 bases and J by 3 bases, with 6 bases between them. The CDR3 coding sequence is TGCGCCAGCAGCTTGGTGGAGTACACTGAAGCTTTCTTT. Residues: CASSLVEYTEAFF.

The chain carries TRBV5-1 and TRBJ2-5; tentative D call: TRBD2 (5 bases). Germline assignment: CDR1 SGHRS and CDR2 YFSETQ. With 0 bases removed from V and 4 bases from J, the gap between germline ends came to 10 bases. CDR3 length: 14 amino acids. The CDR3 loop is CASSLGGEGETQYF. The CDR3 DNA sequence: TGCGCCAGCAGCTTGGGAGGAGAGGGAGAGACCCAGTACTTC.